The next 26 T cell receptor beta chains were all read from a single sample in a study of regulatory T cells in long-lasting Graves disease. The TCR beta library used iRepertoire HTBI primers with Arm-PCR amplification of CDR3. TCRdb fed the multiplex PCR reads into MiXCR, producing one record per CDR3 protein. The profile shows 400,000 to 500,000 distinct CDR3 sequences, around a fifth of them singletons. This sample's time point: persistent/refractory GD, antithyroid drugs over 5 years with positive TRAb. Generation of the TCR library employed RNA extracted from PBMCs. The starting material was peripheral blood mononuclear cells (PBMCs), obtained when the disease was refractory, from a patient treated with antithyroid drugs. All receptors derive from a female donor with Graves disease.

This clonotype was counted ten times or more. J is TRBJ1-2 and V is TRBV6-1; a weak D match, TRBD1 (5 bases). Germline V CDR1 and CDR2: MNHNS, SASEGT. The V and J ends lost 7 bases and 4 bases respectively, with 16 bases between them. The CDR3 is 14 residues long. The chain's CDR3 is CASTQSGGSYGYTF. The CDR3 DNA is TGTGCCAGCACCCAGTCGGGGGGAAGCTATGGCTACACCTTC.

This clonotype was recorded a few times. The chain recombines TRBV6-5 with TRBJ2-7; D not resolved. In germline, CDR1 is MNHEY, CDR2 SVGAGI. The CDR3 loop spans 14 amino acids. Between the trimmed V and J ends, which lost 0 bases and 7 bases, there was a span of 13 bases. The CDR3 spells CASSYSQRIAEQYF. In DNA, the CDR3 is TGTGCCAGCAGTTACTCGCAAAGGATAGCTGAGCAGTACTTC.

There are many counts of this clonotype. The J gene is TRBJ1-1, the V gene TRBV10-3; 9 bases map to TRBD1. J lost 2 bases, V lost 6 bases, and 4 bases had no gene match. CDR3 length: 14 residues. Germline CDR1 reads ENHRY; CDR2 reads SYGVKD. CDR3 residues: CAIRRQGDNTEAFF. CDR3 DNA: TGTGCCATCAGAAGACAGGGGGATAACACTGAAGCTTTCTTT.

The chain is built from TRBV28 and TRBJ2-1; 9 nucleotides line up with TRBD1. The CDR3 has 16 residues. CDR1 is MDHEN and CDR2 is SYDVKM in the germline V gene. V was pared by 2 bases and J by 10 bases, with 12 bases of the junction left unmatched. Here the CDR3 reads CASSLIGRDREGEQFF. The CDR3 DNA is TGTGCCAGCAGTTTAATAGGGCGGGACAGGGAAGGGGAGCAGTTCTTC.

This rearrangement joins TRBV7-9 to TRBJ1-5; perhaps TRBD1 as D (5 bases). CDR3 length equals 17 residues. With 1 base removed from V and 3 bases from J, the gap between germline ends came to 16 bases. CDR1 is SEHNR, CDR2 FQNEAQ, per germline (reference sequence). The CDR3 here is CASSLGVLGDFNQPQHF. CDR3 in DNA: TGTGCCAGCAGCTTAGGGGTGTTAGGGGACTTCAATCAGCCCCAGCATTTT. The whole variable domain, filled in from reference TRBV7-9 and TRBJ1-5, reads DTGVSQNPRHKITKRGQNVTFRCDPISEHNRLYWYRQTLGQGPEFLTYFQNEAQLEKSRLLSDRFSAERPKGSFSTLEIQRTEQGDSAMYLCASSLGVLGDFNQPQHFGDGTRLSIL.

The genes are TRBV6-2 or TRBV6-3 and TRBJ1-3; tentative D call: TRBD1 (5 bases). Looked up from germline, CDR1 is MNHEY and CDR2 is SVGEGT. V was shortened by 6 bases and J by 0 bases, with 12 bases between the two germline ends. This CDR3 spans 15 amino acids. CDR3 in DNA: TGTGCCAGCAGGTTTTGGGACGGCTCTGGAAACACCATATATTTT. As protein: CASRFWDGSGNTIYF.

This clonotype came up a few times. The chain combines TRBV10-3 with TRBJ1-2; D is ambiguous. This CDR3 comprises 12 residues. Germline V lookup: CDR1 ENHRY, CDR2 SYGVKD. Trimming stripped 5 bases from V and 2 bases from J, with 6 bases between. The CDR3, as DNA: TGTGCCATCAGTCTGGACAACTATGGCTACACCTTC. Its translation: CAISLDNYGYTF.

This clonotype was detected ten times or more. V gene TRBV28 combines with J gene TRBJ1-1; D remains ambiguous. This CDR3 is 15 amino acids long. The germline gives CDR1 MDHEN, CDR2 SYDVKM. The V end lost 6 bases, the J end lost 5 bases, and 19 bases lay between the germline ends. CDR3 sequence reads: CASSPGSEGRTEAFF. The DNA for the CDR3 is TGTGCCAGCAGCCCCGGGTCAGAAGGGAGGACTGAAGCTTTCTTT.

The gene calls are TRBV19 and TRBJ1-1; TRBD1 matches at 10 bases. The CDR3 extends over 18 amino acids. Trimming cost V 0 bases and J 0 bases; bases outside gene matches: 7. Looked up from germline, CDR1 is LNHDA and CDR2 is SQIVND (reference sequence). Here the CDR3 reads CASSIERDRGYMNTEAFF. DNA of the CDR3: TGTGCCAGTAGTATAGAACGGGACAGGGGATACATGAACACTGAAGCTTTCTTT.

The V call is TRBV6-2 or TRBV6-3, the J call TRBJ1-5; D unresolved. The CDR3 totals 15 residues. The V end was cut by 6 bases, the J end by 4 bases, with 16 bases between. Germline CDR1 reads MNHEY; CDR2 reads SVGEGT. The CDR3 nucleotides read TGTGCCAGCAGATCCCCACTTTCGTCGAATCAGCCCCAGCATTTT. Protein product: CASRSPLSSNQPQHF.

In this sample, this clonotype turned up many times. The V call is TRBV7-8, the J call TRBJ2-7; 7 bases are shared with TRBD2. V was clipped by 1 base and J by 2 bases; unmatched bases: 5. The germline gives CDR1 SGHVS, CDR2 FQNEAQ. CDR3 size: 15 residues. The DNA for the CDR3 is TGTGCCAGCAGCTTAGTAGGCGGGAGCGCCTACGAGCAGTACTTC. Protein product: CASSLVGGSAYEQYF.

This clonotype was counted at least ten times. The J gene is TRBJ1-1, the V gene TRBV6-1; D is unclear. This CDR3 region has 11 residues. With 8 bases removed from V and 3 bases from J, the gap between germline ends came to 7 bases. Germline values: CDR1 MNHNS, CDR2 SASEGT. CDR3 loop: CASLADTEAFF. CDR3 nucleotide sequence: TGTGCCAGCCTGGCGGACACTGAAGCTTTCTTT.

This clonotype was counted at least ten times. The chain joins TRBV12-3 or TRBV12-4 to TRBJ2-2; D is undetermined. Deletions cut 5 bases from V and 7 bases from J, with 8 bases between. This CDR3 spans 12 amino acids. CDR3 nucleotide sequence: TGTGCCAGCAGTAAAGGCGTCGGGGAGCTGTTTTTT. Translating gives CASSKGVGELFF.

This clonotype was counted a few times. This chain joins TRBV12-3 or TRBV12-4 and TRBJ1-1, with a possible D match to TRBD1 (6 bases). Trimming stripped 8 bases from V and 0 bases from J, with 16 bases between. The CDR3 has 15 amino acids. CDR3 amino acids: CASGPAEGVNTEAFF. As DNA, the CDR3 is TGTGCCAGCGGGCCCGCGGAGGGGGTGAACACTGAAGCTTTCTTT.

This clonotype has just a few counts. The genes are TRBV20-1 and TRBJ2-1; tentatively, D is TRBD1 or TRBD2 (5 bases each). The V end was cut by 4 bases, the J end by 8 bases, with 18 bases between. Germline CDR1 DFQATT, CDR2 SNEGSKA (reference sequence). This CDR3 has 14 amino acids. The CDR3 DNA follows: TGCAGTGCTAATGGGGGACCGCTTGCGGATGAGCAGTTCTTC. It codes for CSANGGPLADEQFF.

The rearrangement uses TRBV6-1 and TRBJ1-5; no definite D call. The CDR3 runs 15 residues. Trimming pared 9 bases from V and 0 bases from J, leaving 15 bases between. The V gene's germline CDR1 is MNHNS and CDR2 SASEGT. The CDR3 is CASRTLAYSNQPQHF. As DNA, the CDR3 is TGTGCCAGTAGGACGCTAGCGTATAGCAATCAGCCCCAGCATTTT.

The CDR3, as DNA: TGTGCCAGCAGCCTTTTGGACAGGACGGAGCAGTACTTC. Amino acid sequence: CASSLLDRTEQYF. The chain uses TRBV3-1 and TRBJ2-7; 7 positions match TRBD1. J was trimmed by 7 bases and V by 4 bases; bases with no gene match: 7. The germline V gene has CDR1 LGHDT and CDR2 YNNKEL (reference sequence). This CDR3 is built from 13 residues.

This clonotype has a count of ten or more. The chain is built from TRBV2 and TRBJ2-7, with TRBD2 as a possible D gene (5 bases). The CDR3 sequence is 13 residues long. Germline assignment: CDR1 SNHLY and CDR2 FYNNEI. Trimming shortened V by 3 bases and J by 0 bases, and 6 bases separated the two germline ends. The CDR3, as DNA: TGTGCCAGCAGTGAGGGGAGCTCCTACGAGCAGTACTTC. Translation gives CASSEGSSYEQYF.

This clonotype came up many times. The gene calls are TRBV9 and TRBJ1-1; D is undetermined. There are 14 residues in the CDR3. V dropped 2 bases and J dropped 1 base, with 9 bases sitting between them. Germline V gives CDR1 SGDLS, CDR2 YYNGEE. The CDR3 here is CASSVSQRNTEAFF. The DNA of the CDR3 is TGTGCCAGCAGCGTCTCACAGAGGAACACTGAAGCTTTCTTT.

This clonotype showed up just a few times. Given a much more abundant clone one base away, this may be a read error. The chain couples TRBV20-1 to TRBJ1-2; D might be TRBD1 (5 bases). CDR3 size: 12 residues. CDR1 is DFQATT and CDR2 is SNEGSKA in the germline V gene (reference sequence). Written as DNA, the CDR3 is TGCAGTGCTAGGCAGGGCATCTATGACTACACCTTC. Translating it yields CSARQGIYDYTF.

The V gene is TRBV29-1, the J gene TRBJ1-2; D may be TRBD1 (6 bases). Germline V gene data show CDR1 as SQVTM and CDR2 as ANQGSEA. This CDR3 has 11 residues. Deletions cut 4 bases from V and 5 bases from J, with 8 bases between. The CDR3 protein is CSVGGQYGYTF. The CDR3 DNA reads TGCAGCGTTGGGGGACAATATGGCTACACCTTC.

This clonotype was detected ten times or more. The chain combines TRBV7-2 with TRBJ2-5; the D gene is possibly TRBD2 (6 bases). CDR1 and CDR2 from the germline V gene are SGHTA and FQGNSA. The CDR3 has 14 amino acids. Deletions cut 0 bases from V and 5 bases from J, with 10 bases between. CDR3 sequence reads: CASSLATSRETQYF. In nucleotides, the CDR3 is TGTGCCAGCAGCTTAGCTACTAGCAGGGAGACCCAGTACTTC.

This clonotype appeared many times. This chain links TRBV11-2 with TRBJ2-5; D is unclear. There are 15 residues in the CDR3. Germline-derived CDR1 and CDR2 are SGHAT and FQNNGV. The V end was cut by 1 base, the J end by 5 bases, with 14 bases between. DNA of the CDR3: TGTGCCAGCAGCTTAGTTCCCGGCAGTTCCGAGACCCAGTACTTC. Its protein is CASSLVPGSSETQYF.

The CDR3 region has the DNA TGTGCCAGCAGTTTACTAGAGGGGAACACCGGGGAGCTGTTTTTT. This gives the protein CASSLLEGNTGELFF. The chain combines TRBV12-3 or TRBV12-4 with TRBJ2-2; possible D gene TRBD2, 5 bases. V was shortened by 2 bases and J by 1 base, with 8 bases between the two germline ends. The CDR3 runs to 15 residues.

In its sample, this clonotype was seen once. The junction departs from germline at one end; a sequencing error may be responsible. V usage is TRBV10-3 and J usage is TRBJ2-5; D may be TRBD2 (7 bases). CDR3 size: 15 residues. Germline V gene lookup returns CDR1 ENHRY and CDR2 SYGVKD. CDR3 loop: CAIRLGGGGQEIQYF. DNA of the CDR3: TGTGCCATCCGGCTCGGGGGAGGGGGACAAGAGATCCAGTACTTC.

This clonotype was detected a few times. This chain connects TRBV18 to TRBJ2-6; D unresolved. Germline loops: CDR1 KGHSH, CDR2 LQKENI. The ends were cut back, 3 bases at V and 4 bases at J, with 13 bases in the middle. The CDR3 covers 16 residues. The DNA of the CDR3 is TGTGCCAGCTCACCGCGCGTCGCCTTAGGGGCCAACGTCCTGACTTTC. This sequence encodes CASSPRVALGANVLTF.